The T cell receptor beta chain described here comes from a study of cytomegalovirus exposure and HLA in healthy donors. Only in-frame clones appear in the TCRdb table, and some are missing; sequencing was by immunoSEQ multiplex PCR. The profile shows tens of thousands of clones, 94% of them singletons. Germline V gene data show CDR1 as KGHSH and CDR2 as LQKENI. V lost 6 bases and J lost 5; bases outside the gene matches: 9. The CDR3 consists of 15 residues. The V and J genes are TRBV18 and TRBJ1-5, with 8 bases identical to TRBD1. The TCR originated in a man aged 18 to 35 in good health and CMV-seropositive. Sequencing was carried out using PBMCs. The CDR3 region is CASSTTGTGDQPQHF. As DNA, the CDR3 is TGTGCCAGCTCCACCACCGGGACAGGAGATCAGCCCCAGCATTTT.